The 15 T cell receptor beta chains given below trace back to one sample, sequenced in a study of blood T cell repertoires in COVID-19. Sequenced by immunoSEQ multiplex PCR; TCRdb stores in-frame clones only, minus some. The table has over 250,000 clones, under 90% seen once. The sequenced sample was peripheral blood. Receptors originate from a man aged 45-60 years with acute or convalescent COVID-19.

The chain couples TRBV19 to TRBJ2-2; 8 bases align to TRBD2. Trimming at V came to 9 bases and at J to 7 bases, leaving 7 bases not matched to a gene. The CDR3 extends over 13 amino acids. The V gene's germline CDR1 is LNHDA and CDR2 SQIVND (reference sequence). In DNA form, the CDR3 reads TGTGCCAGCCGCGGGGGGCCCCACGGGGAGCTGTTTTTT. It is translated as CASRGGPHGELFF.

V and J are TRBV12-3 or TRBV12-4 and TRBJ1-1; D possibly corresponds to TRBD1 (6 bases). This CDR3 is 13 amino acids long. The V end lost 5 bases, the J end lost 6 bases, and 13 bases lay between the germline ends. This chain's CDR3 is CASSPQGFAEAFF. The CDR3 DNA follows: TGTGCCAGCAGTCCACAGGGTTTCGCTGAAGCTTTCTTT.

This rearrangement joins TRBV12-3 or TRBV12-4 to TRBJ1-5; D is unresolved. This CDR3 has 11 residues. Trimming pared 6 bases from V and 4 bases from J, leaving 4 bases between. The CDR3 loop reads CASSVNQPQHF. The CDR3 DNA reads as TGTGCCAGCAGCGTAAATCAGCCCCAGCATTTT.

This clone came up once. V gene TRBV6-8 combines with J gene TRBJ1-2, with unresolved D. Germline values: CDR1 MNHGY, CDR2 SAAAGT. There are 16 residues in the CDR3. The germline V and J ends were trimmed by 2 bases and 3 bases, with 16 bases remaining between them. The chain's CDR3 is CASSYTPDMVYYGYTF. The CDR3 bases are TGTGCCAGCAGTTACACCCCCGACATGGTATACTATGGCTACACCTTC.

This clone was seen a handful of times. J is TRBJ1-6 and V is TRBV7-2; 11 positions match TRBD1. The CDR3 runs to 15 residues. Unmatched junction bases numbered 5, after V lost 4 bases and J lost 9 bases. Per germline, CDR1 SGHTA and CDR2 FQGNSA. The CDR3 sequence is CASSYSGTGGSPLHF. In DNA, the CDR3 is TGTGCCAGCAGCTATTCCGGGACAGGGGGTTCACCCCTCCACTTT. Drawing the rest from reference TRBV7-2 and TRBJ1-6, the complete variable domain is GAGVSQSPSNKVTEKGKDVELRCDPISGHTALYWYRQSLGQGLEFLIYFQGNSAPDKSGLPSDRFSAERTGGSVSTLTIQRTQQEDSAVYLCASSYSGTGGSPLHFGNGTRLTVT.

DNA of the CDR3: TGTGCCAGCAGCTTAGGGACATACTACGAGCAGTACTTC. Protein: CASSLGTYYEQYF. This chain connects TRBV7-6 to TRBJ2-7; a weak D match, TRBD1 (5 bases). The CDR3 length is 13 residues. V was clipped by 1 base and J by 3 bases, with 7 bases between them. Germline CDR1 SGHVS, CDR2 FNYEAQ. The whole variable domain, filled in from reference TRBV7-6 and TRBJ2-7, reads GAGVSQSPRYKVTKRGQDVALRCDPISGHVSLYWYRQALGQGPEFLTYFNYEAQQDKSGLPNDRFSAERPEGSISTLTIQRTEQRDSAMYRCASSLGTYYEQYFGPGTRLTVT.

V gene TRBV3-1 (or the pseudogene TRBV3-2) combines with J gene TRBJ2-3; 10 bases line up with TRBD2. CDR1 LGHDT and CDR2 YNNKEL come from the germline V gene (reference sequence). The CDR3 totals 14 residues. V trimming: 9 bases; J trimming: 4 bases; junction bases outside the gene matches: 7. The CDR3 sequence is CASQAGGLPDTQYF. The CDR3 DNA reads TGTGCCAGTCAAGCGGGGGGGCTCCCAGATACGCAGTATTTT.

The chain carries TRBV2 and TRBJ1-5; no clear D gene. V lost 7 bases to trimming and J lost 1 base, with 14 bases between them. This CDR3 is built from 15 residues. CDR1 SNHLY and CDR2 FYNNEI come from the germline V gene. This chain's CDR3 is CASIRETGSNQPQHF. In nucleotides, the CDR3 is TGTGCCAGCATAAGGGAGACGGGAAGCAATCAGCCCCAGCATTTT.

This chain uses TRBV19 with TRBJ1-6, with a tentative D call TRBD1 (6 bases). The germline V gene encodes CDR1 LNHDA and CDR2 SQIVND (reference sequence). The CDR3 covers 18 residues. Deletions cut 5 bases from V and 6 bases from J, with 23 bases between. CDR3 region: CASSPIPRGPMTNSPLHF. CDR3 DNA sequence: TGTGCCAGTAGTCCAATCCCCAGGGGCCCTATGACTAATTCACCCCTCCACTTT. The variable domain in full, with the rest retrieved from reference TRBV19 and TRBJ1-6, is DGGITQSPKYLFRKEGQNVTLSCEQNLNHDAMYWYRQDPGQGLRLIYYSQIVNDFQKGDIAEGYSVSREKKESFPLTVTSAQKNPTAFYLCASSPIPRGPMTNSPLHFGNGTRLTVT.

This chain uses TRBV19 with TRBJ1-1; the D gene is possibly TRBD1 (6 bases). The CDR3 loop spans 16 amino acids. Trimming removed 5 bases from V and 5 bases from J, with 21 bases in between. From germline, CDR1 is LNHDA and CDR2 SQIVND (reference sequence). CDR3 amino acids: CASSARTEIRWTEAFF. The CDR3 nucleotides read TGTGCCAGTAGTGCCCGGACAGAAATCCGGTGGACTGAAGCTTTCTTT.

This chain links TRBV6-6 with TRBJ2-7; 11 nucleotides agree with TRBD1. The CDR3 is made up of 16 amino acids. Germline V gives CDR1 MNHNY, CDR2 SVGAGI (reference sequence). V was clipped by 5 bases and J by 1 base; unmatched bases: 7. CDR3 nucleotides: TGTGCCAGCAGTGGAAGGACAGGGGGCGTATCCTACGAGCAGTACTTC. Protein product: CASSGRTGGVSYEQYF.

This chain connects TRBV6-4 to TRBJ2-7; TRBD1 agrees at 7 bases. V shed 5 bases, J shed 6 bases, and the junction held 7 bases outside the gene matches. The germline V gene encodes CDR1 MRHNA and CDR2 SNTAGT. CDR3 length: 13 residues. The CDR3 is CASSPRQGGEQYF. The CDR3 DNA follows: TGTGCCAGCAGTCCAAGACAGGGCGGCGAGCAGTACTTC.

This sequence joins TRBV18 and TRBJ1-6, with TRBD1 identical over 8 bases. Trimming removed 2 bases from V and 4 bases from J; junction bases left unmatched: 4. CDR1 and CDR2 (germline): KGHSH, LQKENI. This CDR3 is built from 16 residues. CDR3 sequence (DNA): TGTGCCAGCTCACCAGGTCAGGGGGCTTATAATTCACCCCTCCACTTT. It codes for CASSPGQGAYNSPLHF.

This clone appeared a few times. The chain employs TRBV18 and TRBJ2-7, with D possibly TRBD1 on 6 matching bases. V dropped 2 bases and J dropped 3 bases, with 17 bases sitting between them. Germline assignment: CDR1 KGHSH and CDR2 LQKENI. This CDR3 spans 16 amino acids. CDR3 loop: CASSPTPTGTLYEQYF. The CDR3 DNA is TGTGCCAGCTCACCAACGCCCACAGGGACCCTCTACGAGCAGTACTTC.

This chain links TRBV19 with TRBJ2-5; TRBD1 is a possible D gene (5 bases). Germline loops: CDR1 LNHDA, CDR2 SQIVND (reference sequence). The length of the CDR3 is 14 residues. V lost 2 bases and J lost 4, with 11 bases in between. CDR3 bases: TGTGCCAGTAGTATACAGGGTGGACCAGAGACCCAGTACTTC. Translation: CASSIQGGPETQYF.